A selection of T cell receptor beta chains follows, all from one sample in a study of T cells in Graves' hyperthyroidism and ophthalmopathy. TCRdb reanalysed the multiplex PCR reads using MiXCR and keeps one entry per CDR3 protein. The sample yields 550,000 to 650,000 distinct CDR3 sequences, 12% to 15% seen once. The sequencing input was blood. The receptor set was obtained from a woman aged 40 to 50 with Graves' hyperthyroidism. The conserved cysteine and the conserved F or W are not part of the CDR3 here.

J | V | CDR3
TRBJ1-4 | TRBV6-1 | ASMKGQGQEKLF
TRBJ2-7 | TRBV11-2 | ASSLGGTSGSEQY
TRBJ2-1 | TRBV7-3 | ASSVDAGVSYNEQF
TRBJ1-5 | TRBV6-1 | ASRDFYIPQH
TRBJ2-3 | TRBV28 | ASRPGGGTDTQY
TRBJ2-5 | TRBV7-9 | ASSLPSGTGEETQY
TRBJ1-5 | TRBV19 | ASSTAANSNQPQH
TRBJ1-2 | TRBV18 | ASSPPPWQGGGYT
TRBJ2-5 | TRBV20-1 | SAREVGGETQY
TRBJ2-7 | TRBV7-2 | ASSLVAQQFYEQY
TRBJ2-1 | TRBV10-3 | AISDEGGGQVVFQF
TRBJ2-5 | TRBV6-5 | ASSYLPQETQY
TRBJ2-3 | TRBV29-1 | SVGLAGTDTQY
TRBJ2-5 | TRBV19 | ASSTGLEETQY
TRBJ2-1 | TRBV9 | ASSVGDRNNEQF
TRBJ1-6 | TRBV27 | ASSPKRLGAKTLH
TRBJ1-5 | TRBV30 | AWNTPGALGQPQH
TRBJ2-6 | TRBV7-3 | ASSVAGAGANVLT
TRBJ2-7 | TRBV28 | ASSINHEQY
TRBJ2-1 | TRBV6-1 | ASSEGLGAYNEQF
TRBJ2-1 | TRBV27 | ASSFGTYNEQF
TRBJ1-5 | TRBV7-8 | ASSLAIETGGFRNNQPQH
TRBJ1-5 | TRBV12-3/TRBV12-4 | ASSLALDNQPQH
TRBJ1-2 | TRBV7-8 | TSSPTGNYGYT
TRBJ2-3 | TRBV2 | ASRKEGPDTQY
TRBJ1-2 | TRBV12-3/TRBV12-4 | ASSLDRGYGYT
TRBJ2-1 | TRBV27 | ASSLWAGRYNEQF
TRBJ2-3 | TRBV27 | ASNPSGSLADTQY
TRBJ2-1 | TRBV11-3 | ASSLEVVVGQALTIPYNEQF
TRBJ2-1 | TRBV6-2/TRBV6-3 | ASSYLEGGSSYNEQF
TRBJ1-1 | TRBV6-6 | ASSYSRISEAF
TRBJ2-7 | TRBV2 | ASMPTSWYEQY
TRBJ2-5 | TRBV12-3/TRBV12-4 | ASSWVHRETQY
TRBJ2-5 | TRBV29-1 | SARWGGETQY
TRBJ2-5 | TRBV20-1 | SARDATGGQETQY
TRBJ2-1 | TRBV5-1 | ASSLAGEQF
TRBJ2-6 | TRBV6-6 | ASSYSTGLAGANVLT
TRBJ1-1 | TRBV12-5 | ASGIRQAFTEAF
TRBJ1-1 | TRBV30 | AWSMQGLAEAF
TRBJ1-6 | TRBV25-1 | ASSILRGASDSPLH
TRBJ2-7 | TRBV7-9 | ASSLGGNHYEQY
TRBJ1-1 | TRBV5-1 | ASSLGDRGPSYEAF
TRBJ2-3 | TRBV20-1 | SARGGQGGYTDTQY
TRBJ2-1 | TRBV20-1 | SATVVWREGYNEQF
TRBJ2-7 | TRBV12-3/TRBV12-4 | ASSFDGTGASGRLLYEQY
TRBJ2-7 | TRBV6-5 | ASSYGSPYEQY
TRBJ2-3 | TRBV30 | AWTVGTDTQY
TRBJ1-1 | TRBV6-1 | ASSEGAWENTEAF
TRBJ1-1 | TRBV29-1 | SVTETASEAF
TRBJ1-1 | TRBV20-1 | SASPGVRTEAF
TRBJ2-4 | TRBV6-2/TRBV6-3 | ASSSDRGARGNIQY
TRBJ2-3 | TRBV19 | ASKTGSTDTQY
TRBJ2-5 | TRBV5-1 | ASNSGLGQETQY
TRBJ1-1 | TRBV7-9 | ASTLGRWNTEAF